In its sample, the clone carrying this TCR beta chain was seen many times. Its antigen is not known. V gave up 3 bases and J gave up 7 bases; unmatched junction bases: 9. The CDR3 totals 16 residues. Germline V gene lookup returns CDR1 MNHNS and CDR2 SASEGT. The second PCR ran about 6 to 12 cycles with a sample-barcoded 5' primer and J-beta primers. The template-switch adaptor was a 5' adaptor with 12 random nucleotides. It tagged each cDNA molecule. TCRdb reanalysed the 5' RACE reads using MiXCR and keeps one entry per CDR3 protein. The repertoire holds hundreds of thousands of distinct CDR3 sequences, with 25% to 30% as singletons. The data were taken from a study of blood T cells in healthy people across ages. For the study at large: About one barcoded beta molecule was captured per two T cells (by template switching).

Study-level results: Long-lived donors had more naive CD4+ cells and higher diversity than aged donors.

The TCR comes from a woman of 80 years or more in good health. This chain uses TRBV6-1 with TRBJ2-1; 10 nucleotides agree with TRBD2. The sample consisted of blood. The CDR3 nucleotides read TGTGCCAGCAGTGACCCGACTAGCGGGCTATCGAATGAGCAGTTCTTC. Translating it yields CASSDPTSGLSNEQFF.